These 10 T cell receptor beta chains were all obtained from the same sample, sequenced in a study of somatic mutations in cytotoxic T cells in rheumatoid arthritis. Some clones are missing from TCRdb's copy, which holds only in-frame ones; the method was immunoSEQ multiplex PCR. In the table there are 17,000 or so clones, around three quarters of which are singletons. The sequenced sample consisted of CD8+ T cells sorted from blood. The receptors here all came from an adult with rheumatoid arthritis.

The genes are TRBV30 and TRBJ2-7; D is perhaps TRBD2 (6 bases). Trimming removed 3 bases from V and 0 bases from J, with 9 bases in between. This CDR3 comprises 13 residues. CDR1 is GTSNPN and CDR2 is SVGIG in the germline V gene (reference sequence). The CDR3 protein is CAWRTSTSYEQYF. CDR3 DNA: TGTGCCTGGAGGACTAGTACCTCCTACGAGCAGTACTTC. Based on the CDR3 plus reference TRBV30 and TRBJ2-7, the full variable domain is SQTIHQWPATLVQPVGSPLSLECTVEGTSNPNLYWYRQAAGRGLQLLFYSVGIGQISSEVPQNLSASRPQDRQFILSSKKLLLSDSGFYLCAWRTSTSYEQYFGPGTRLTVT.

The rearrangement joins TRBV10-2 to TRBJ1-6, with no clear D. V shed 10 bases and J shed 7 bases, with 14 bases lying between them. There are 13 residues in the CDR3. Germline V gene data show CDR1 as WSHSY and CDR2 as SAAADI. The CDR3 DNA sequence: TGCGCCACCCTCCTGGCCTGGAATTCACCCCTCCACTTT. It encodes CATLLAWNSPLHF.

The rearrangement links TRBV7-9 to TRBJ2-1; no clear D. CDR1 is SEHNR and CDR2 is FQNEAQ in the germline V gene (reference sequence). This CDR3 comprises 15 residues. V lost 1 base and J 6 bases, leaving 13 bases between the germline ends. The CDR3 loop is CASSLDRRLGNEQFF. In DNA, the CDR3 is TGTGCCAGCAGCTTAGATCGACGGCTCGGCAATGAGCAGTTCTTC.

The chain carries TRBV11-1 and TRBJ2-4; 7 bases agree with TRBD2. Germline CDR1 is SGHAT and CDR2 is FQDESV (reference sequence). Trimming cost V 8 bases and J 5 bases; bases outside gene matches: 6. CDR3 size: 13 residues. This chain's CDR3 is CASQAGPQNIQYF. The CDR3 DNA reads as TGTGCCAGCCAAGCGGGACCCCAAAACATTCAGTACTTC.

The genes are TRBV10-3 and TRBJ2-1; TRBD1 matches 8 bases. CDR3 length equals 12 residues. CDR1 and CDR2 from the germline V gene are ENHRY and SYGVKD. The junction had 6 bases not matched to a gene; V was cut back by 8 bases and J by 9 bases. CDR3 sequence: CAIGQGEGEQFF. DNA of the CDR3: TGTGCCATCGGACAGGGAGAAGGTGAGCAGTTCTTC.

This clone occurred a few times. CDR3 in DNA: TGTGCCAGCAGCACATCTTCAGGAGAAGCTTTCTTT. Its translation: CASSTSSGEAFF. This rearrangement joins TRBV5-6 to TRBJ1-1; no reliable D call. Trimming shortened V by 4 bases and J by 8 bases, and 12 bases separated the two germline ends. Germline V gene lookup returns CDR1 SGHDT and CDR2 YYEEEE. The CDR3 sequence is 12 residues long.

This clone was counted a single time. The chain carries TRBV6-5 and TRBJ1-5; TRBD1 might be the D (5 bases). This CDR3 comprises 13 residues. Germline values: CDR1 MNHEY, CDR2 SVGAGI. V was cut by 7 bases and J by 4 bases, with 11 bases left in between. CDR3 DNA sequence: TGTGCCAGCATGGGGGGGGAAAATCAGCCCCAGCATTTT. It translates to CASMGGENQPQHF.

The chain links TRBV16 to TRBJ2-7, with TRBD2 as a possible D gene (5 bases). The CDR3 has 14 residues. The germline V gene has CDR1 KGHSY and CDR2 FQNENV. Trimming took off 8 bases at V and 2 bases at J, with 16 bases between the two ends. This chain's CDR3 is CASGPPGIAYEQYF. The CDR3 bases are TGTGCCAGCGGCCCACCCGGGATAGCCTACGAGCAGTACTTC.

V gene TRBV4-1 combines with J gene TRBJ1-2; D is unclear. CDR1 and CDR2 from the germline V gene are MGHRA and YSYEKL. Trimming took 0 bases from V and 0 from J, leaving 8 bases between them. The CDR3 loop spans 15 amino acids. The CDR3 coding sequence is TGCGCCAGCAGCCAAGATCCGGGGACTAACTATGGCTACACCTTC. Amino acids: CASSQDPGTNYGYTF.

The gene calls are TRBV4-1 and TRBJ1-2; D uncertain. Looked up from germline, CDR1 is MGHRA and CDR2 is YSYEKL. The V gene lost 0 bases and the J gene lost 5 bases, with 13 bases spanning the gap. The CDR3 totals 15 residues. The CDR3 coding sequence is TGCGCCAGCAGCCAAGAAGGCCAGTTTGAGTATGGCTACACCTTC. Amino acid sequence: CASSQEGQFEYGYTF.